This T cell receptor (beta chain) originates from a study of blood T cell repertoires in COVID-19. Source study methods: Quantification of nucleated cells was approximated via reference gene primer amplification. The protocol was immunoSEQ multiplex PCR, while the TCRdb copy is restricted to in-frame clones and leaves out a portion. The DNA gave D and trimming, while V, J and clone size come from that table. The profile shows some 130,000 clones, 55% to 75% of them singletons. As to this clone: The same CDR3 arises from other DNA sequences in this sample as well.

This CDR3 contains 13 residues. V dropped 3 bases and J dropped 4 bases, with 9 bases sitting between them. CDR1 is SNHLY, CDR2 FYNNEI, per germline. The rearrangement uses TRBV2 and TRBJ1-2; D is perhaps TRBD1 (5 bases). Sequencing was carried out using peripheral blood. This receptor was taken from a woman in her 70s with acute or convalescent COVID-19. The CDR3 nucleotides are TGTGCCAGCAGTGACGGGGGTGGCTATGGCTACACCTTC. Protein product: CASSDGGGYGYTF.